The 30 T cell receptor beta chains listed next were all sequenced from one sample in a study of cytomegalovirus exposure and HLA in healthy donors. Primers included in the PCR were 60 Vbeta and 13 Jbeta primers. Profiled with immunoSEQ multiplex PCR; TCRdb holds only in-frame clones, not every one. The table shows tens of thousands of clones, with more than 80% occurring only once. Sequenced material: PBMCs. These receptors were obtained from a woman in her thirties in good health and CMV-seropositive.

In this sample, this clone turned up a few times. This chain joins TRBV5-4 and TRBJ2-1; TRBD2 matches 11 bases. Germline-derived CDR1 and CDR2 are SGHNT and YYREEE (reference sequence). V lost 4 bases and J lost 4; bases outside the gene matches: 10. CDR3 length: 17 residues. The CDR3 nucleotides read TGTGCCAGCAGCGTCGACGGACTAGCGGGTGGATACAATGAGCAGTTCTTC. Its protein product is CASSVDGLAGGYNEQFF.

This chain links TRBV4-2 with TRBJ1-2; weak D call: TRBD1 (6 bases). Germline V gives CDR1 LGHNA, CDR2 YNFKEQ. CDR3 length: 14 residues. Trimming left V 4 bases short and J 4 bases short, with 13 bases between. CDR3 bases: TGTGCCAGCAGCCTGCCCGGGACATCCTATGGCTACACCTTC. This translates into CASSLPGTSYGYTF.

The J gene is TRBJ2-3, the V gene TRBV6-1; TRBD2 aligns across 8 bases. V lost 4 bases, J lost 5 bases, and 8 bases stayed unmatched. The CDR3 is made up of 15 amino acids. Germline V gene sequence: CDR1 MNHNS, CDR2 SASEGT. This CDR3 is CASSVSGAGGDTQYF. In nucleotides, the CDR3 is TGTGCCAGCAGTGTTAGCGGGGCGGGGGGAGATACGCAGTATTTT.

V usage is TRBV5-1 and J usage is TRBJ1-5, with D hard to call. The germline CDR1 and CDR2 sequences are SGHRS and YFSETQ. The CDR3 spans 15 residues. V lost 0 bases and J 4 bases, leaving 11 bases between the germline ends. The CDR3 DNA follows: TGCGCCAGCAGCTTGGGAGGCAGAATAAATCAGCCCCAGCATTTT. It encodes CASSLGGRINQPQHF.

The J gene is TRBJ2-7, the V gene TRBV28; TRBD1 matches at 8 bases. This CDR3 spans 12 amino acids. With 6 bases clipped from V and 2 bases from J, the junction kept 0 bases outside the gene matches. CDR1 MDHEN and CDR2 SYDVKM come from the germline V gene. CDR3 nucleotide sequence: TGTGCCAGCAGCAGGGGGCCCTACGAGCAGTACTTC. It specifies CASSRGPYEQYF. Variable domain in full (rest from reference TRBV28 and TRBJ2-7): DVKVTQSSRYLVKRTGEKVFLECVQDMDHENMFWYRQDPGLGLRLIYFSYDVKMKEKGDIPEGYSVSREKKERFSLILESASTNQTSMYLCASSRGPYEQYFGPGTRLTVT.

V and J are TRBV29-1 and TRBJ1-1; D is uncertain. V lost 5 bases and J lost 6, with 10 bases in between. The germline gives CDR1 SQVTM, CDR2 ANQGSEA. The CDR3 extends over 11 amino acids. The DNA of the CDR3 is TGCAGCGTTTATTACTTCGCTGAAGCTTTCTTT. Amino acids: CSVYYFAEAFF.

The V gene is TRBV5-1, the J gene TRBJ2-2, with D hard to call. The CDR3 loop spans 16 amino acids. Germline CDR1 SGHRS, CDR2 YFSETQ. V dropped 0 bases and J dropped 3 bases, with 12 bases sitting between them. The CDR3 nucleotides read TGCGCCAGCAGCTTGGGCTGGTTCGAGGACACCGGGGAGCTGTTTTTT. Translation: CASSLGWFEDTGELFF.

V gene TRBV5-4 combines with J gene TRBJ2-7; 8 positions match TRBD1. The CDR3 covers 15 residues. The germline V gene has CDR1 SGHNT and CDR2 YYREEE (reference sequence). The V segment lost 0 bases and the J segment 6 bases; nucleotides outside the gene matches: 8. In DNA, the CDR3 is TGTGCCAGCAGCTTGGCGGACAGGGAAAGGAGCGAGCAGTACTTC. Translation gives CASSLADRERSEQYF.

This rearrangement joins TRBV10-1 to TRBJ2-3; 10 bases line up with TRBD2. The CDR3 totals 17 residues. The junction had 9 bases not matched to a gene; V was cut back by 2 bases and J by 4 bases. CDR1 and CDR2 (germline): WNHNN, SYGVQD (reference sequence). CDR3 in amino acids: CASSETSGTPYPDTQYF. The CDR3 bases are TGCGCCAGCAGTGAGACTAGCGGGACCCCGTATCCAGATACGCAGTATTTT.

This clone was observed a few times. This chain uses TRBV6-5 with TRBJ2-7; 14 nucleotides line up with TRBD2. The V and J ends lost 6 bases and 2 bases, in that order; junction bases with no gene match: 3. From germline, CDR1 is MNHEY and CDR2 SVGAGI. The CDR3 length is 15 residues. Written as DNA, the CDR3 is TGTGCCAGCAGACAGACTAGCGGGAGGGCCTACGAGCAGTACTTC. This codes for CASRQTSGRAYEQYF.

The chain's CDR3 is CASRIEQVNQPQHF. CDR3 DNA: TGTGCCAGCAGAATCGAACAGGTTAATCAGCCCCAGCATTTT. This chain connects TRBV28 to TRBJ1-5; maybe TRBD1 (5 bases). CDR1 and CDR2 (germline): MDHEN, SYDVKM. CDR3 length: 14 residues. Between the trimmed V and J ends, which lost 6 bases and 4 bases, there was a span of 13 bases.

This clone has a handful of counts. The V and J genes are TRBV28 and TRBJ2-3; the D gene is possibly TRBD2 (6 bases). The germline V and J ends were trimmed by 6 bases and 4 bases, with 8 bases remaining between them. The CDR3 has 12 amino acids. In germline, CDR1 is MDHEN, CDR2 SYDVKM. This CDR3 reads CASSIAADTQYF. CDR3 bases: TGTGCCAGCAGCATAGCGGCAGATACGCAGTATTTT.

The chain couples TRBV6-4 to TRBJ2-7; D is undetermined. Germline values: CDR1 MRHNA, CDR2 SNTAGT. Trimming took 5 bases from V and 3 from J, leaving 11 bases between them. This CDR3 spans 13 amino acids. The CDR3: CASSSASGYEQYF. The CDR3 DNA is TGTGCCAGCAGTTCAGCCTCAGGCTACGAGCAGTACTTC.

The chain employs TRBV6-1 and TRBJ1-2, with 7 bases that match TRBD1. The CDR3 totals 13 residues. The germline CDR1 and CDR2 sequences are MNHNS and SASEGT. J gave up 5 bases and V 7 bases, and 7 bases lay outside the gene matches. CDR3 loop: CASIPTGTYGYTF. In nucleotides, the CDR3 is TGTGCCAGCATTCCGACAGGGACTTATGGCTACACCTTC.

J is TRBJ2-1 and V is TRBV7-6, with 7 bases that match TRBD2. Germline values: CDR1 SGHVS, CDR2 FNYEAQ. With 2 bases clipped from V and 7 bases from J, the junction kept 8 bases outside the gene matches. The CDR3 sequence is 15 residues long. This CDR3 reads CASSLSRSGVNEQFF. CDR3 DNA sequence: TGTGCCAGCAGCTTATCCCGCAGCGGGGTTAATGAGCAGTTCTTC.

V and J are TRBV5-1 and TRBJ2-1; 7 bases align to TRBD2. CDR1 and CDR2 from the germline V gene are SGHRS and YFSETQ. The CDR3 extends over 16 amino acids. J gave up 3 bases and V 4 bases, and 10 bases lay outside the gene matches. The CDR3 sequence: CASSLQAGLNYNEQFF. DNA for the CDR3: TGCGCCAGCAGCCTCCAAGCGGGACTGAACTACAATGAGCAGTTCTTC.

The chain is built from TRBV4-1 and TRBJ2-3, with D possibly matching TRBD2 (6 bases). The CDR3 is 13 residues long. Germline CDR1 and CDR2: MGHRA and YSYEKL. The V and J ends lost 0 bases and 10 bases respectively, with 11 bases between them. Here the CDR3 DNA reads TGCGCCAGCAGCCAAGATCGTCCTAGCGCGCAGTATTTT. It encodes CASSQDRPSAQYF.

This chain links TRBV5-1 with TRBJ2-1; TRBD2 agrees at 10 bases. The germline V gene encodes CDR1 SGHRS and CDR2 YFSETQ. The V gene end was trimmed by 4 bases and the J gene end by 6 bases; junction bases not matched to a gene: 7. The CDR3 runs to 15 residues. CDR3 coding DNA: TGCGCCAGCAGCGGGGCGTCTAGCGGGAGCAATGAGCAGTTCTTC. Translation gives CASSGASSGSNEQFF.

The chain carries TRBV2 and TRBJ2-1; a possible D gene is TRBD2 (5 bases). CDR3 length: 14 residues. The V gene's germline CDR1 is SNHLY and CDR2 FYNNEI. Trimming removed 2 bases at V and 8 bases at J, with 13 bases between. The CDR3 is CASSELGRRDEQFF. The CDR3 DNA reads as TGTGCCAGCAGTGAACTGGGGAGAAGGGATGAGCAGTTCTTC. Full variable domain (missing parts from reference TRBV2 and TRBJ2-1): EPEVTQTPSHQVTQMGQEVILRCVPISNHLYFYWYRQILGQKVEFLVSFYNNEISEKSEIFDDQFSVERPDGSNFTLKIRSTKLEDSAMYFCASSELGRRDEQFFGPGTRLTVL.

This clone has only one observation. The chain employs TRBV5-6 and TRBJ1-5, with D possibly TRBD1 on 6 matching bases. Germline assignment: CDR1 SGHDT and CDR2 YYEEEE. CDR3 size: 16 residues. Trimming shortened V by 0 bases and J by 0 bases, and 10 bases separated the two germline ends. The CDR3 here is CASSLGGPFSNQPQHF. The CDR3 DNA sequence: TGTGCCAGCAGCTTGGGGGGGCCCTTTAGCAATCAGCCCCAGCATTTT. Together with reference TRBV5-6 and TRBJ1-5, the CDR3 gives the full variable domain: DAGVTQSPTHLIKTRGQQVTLRCSPKSGHDTVSWYQQALGQGPQFIFQYYEEEERQRGNFPDRFSGHQFPNYSSELNVNALLLGDSALYLCASSLGGPFSNQPQHFGDGTRLSIL.

The chain joins TRBV11-2 to TRBJ2-7; TRBD1 matches 7 bases. CDR1 and CDR2 (germline): SGHAT, FQNNGV. J was trimmed by 7 bases and V by 1 base; bases with no gene match: 7. The CDR3 covers 14 residues. CDR3 residues: CASSLAGTEREQYF. The DNA of the CDR3 is TGTGCCAGCAGCTTAGCAGGGACAGAAAGGGAGCAGTACTTC.

The V call is TRBV19, the J call TRBJ2-5, with D tentatively TRBD1 (5 bases). V was cut by 5 bases and J by 1 base, with 8 bases left in between. This CDR3 is 13 amino acids long. CDR1 LNHDA and CDR2 SQIVND come from the germline V gene (reference sequence). Here the CDR3 DNA reads TGTGCCAGTAGTCCCGACAGCCAAGAGACCCAGTACTTC. Translated: CASSPDSQETQYF.

J is TRBJ2-5 and V is TRBV7-8; D uncertain. The germline V gene has CDR1 SGHVS and CDR2 FQNEAQ. V was pared by 5 bases and J by 4 bases, with 5 bases between. This CDR3 comprises 11 residues. CDR3 protein: CASSPRETQYF. In DNA, the CDR3 is TGTGCCAGCAGCCCTCGAGAGACCCAGTACTTC.

The sample holds one count of this clone. The chain uses TRBV19 and TRBJ1-1, with 8 bases matching TRBD1. Germline V CDR1 and CDR2: LNHDA, SQIVND (reference sequence). The CDR3 covers 21 residues. V shed 4 bases and J 1 base; nucleotides not matched to a gene: 23. CDR3 sequence (DNA): TGTGCCAGTAGTAACTACAGCTATGGGGGCGGGGTCGGACAGGGGAACACTGAAGCTTTCTTT. It encodes CASSNYSYGGGVGQGNTEAFF.

The chain combines TRBV19 with TRBJ1-2; 7 nucleotides match TRBD1. The V gene's germline CDR1 is LNHDA and CDR2 SQIVND (reference sequence). J gave up 4 bases and V 4 bases, and 9 bases lay outside the gene matches. The CDR3 spans 15 residues. CDR3 protein: CASSNLDRFFYGYTF. CDR3 nucleotide sequence: TGTGCCAGTAGTAACTTGGACAGGTTCTTCTATGGCTACACCTTC.

As DNA, the CDR3 is TGTGCCAGCAGTGATCTGGGCGGGCGATCGACAGATACGCAGTATTTT. Amino acids: CASSDLGGRSTDTQYF. The chain recombines TRBV6-4 with TRBJ2-3; D perhaps matches TRBD2 (5 bases). The V end was cut by 3 bases, the J end by 3 bases, with 16 bases between. The germline V gene encodes CDR1 MRHNA and CDR2 SNTAGT. The CDR3 consists of 16 residues.

This clone was picked up one time. The V gene is TRBV11-3, the J gene TRBJ2-3; a possible D gene is TRBD2 (5 bases). CDR1 is SGHNT, CDR2 YENEEA, per germline. Trimming left V 2 bases short and J 5 bases short, with 11 bases between. The CDR3 is 14 amino acids. The CDR3 here is CASSLRTEGDTQYF. The CDR3 nucleotides read TGTGCCAGCAGCTTAAGGACTGAGGGAGATACGCAGTATTTT.

The sample holds one count of this clone. The chain joins TRBV11-1 to TRBJ2-5; 9 bases are a match to TRBD1. The CDR3 is 16 residues long. Germline-derived CDR1 and CDR2 are SGHAT and FQDESV (reference sequence). V lost 5 bases to trimming and J lost 3 bases; unmatched junction nucleotides: 10. Written as DNA, the CDR3 is TGTGCCAGCAGCCACCACCACAGGGGGCTTGAAGAGACCCAGTACTTC. Its translation: CASSHHHRGLEETQYF.

V gene TRBV19 combines with J gene TRBJ1-4, with D perhaps matching TRBD1 (5 bases). CDR3 length: 13 residues. V was clipped by 9 bases and J by 5 bases, with 13 bases between them. Germline CDR1 and CDR2: LNHDA and SQIVND (reference sequence). CDR3 sequence: CASHRDLNEKLFF. CDR3 bases: TGTGCCAGCCATCGGGACTTAAATGAAAAACTGTTTTTT.

The chain's CDR3 is CASSSQGNYGYTF. As DNA, the CDR3 is TGTGCCAGCAGCTCCCAGGGGAACTATGGCTACACCTTC. The J gene is TRBJ1-2, the V gene TRBV6-5; TRBD1 is a possible D gene (6 bases). Looked up from germline, CDR1 is MNHEY and CDR2 is SVGAGI. CDR3 size: 13 residues. V was shortened by 6 bases and J by 2 bases, with 10 bases between the two germline ends.